The T cell receptor beta chain described here comes from a study of monozygotic twins with inflammatory bowel disease. On this clonotype itself: Its antigen remains unknown.

Study observations and caveats: Reduced clonotype sharing with other individuals was observed in IBD patients relative to healthy twins, especially with disease activity. By inverse Simpson index, TCRbeta diversity was lower in IBD patients than in healthy co-twins.

There are 14 residues in the CDR3. Blood was collected, around 2.7 ml per donor. Eight reactions per sample, run separately, yielded cDNA. Reanalyzing the 5' RACE reads, TCRdb keeps one entry per CDR3 protein, without DNA. Found here are 300,000 to 400,000 distinct CDR3 sequences; the top ten clones hold over 2%. Sequencing input: blood. This sequence was found in a human donor with ulcerative colitis or Crohn's disease, or a healthy co-twin of an affected twin (not recorded which). The rearrangement links TRBV12-3 or TRBV12-4 to TRBJ1-5; the TRBD1 assignment by TCRdb is unverifiable without DNA. CDR3: CASSSTGGHQPQHF.